The clone carrying this T cell receptor (beta chain) was seen once. This specimen comes from a study of Ad26.COV2.S vaccination and SARS-CoV-2 variants. Study details: In the study, Ad26.COV2.S was injected intramuscularly once, or twice 56 days apart.

Profiling relied on immunoSEQ multiplex PCR, and the TCRdb table lists in-frame clones only, not all of them. The repertoire consists of approximately 350,000 clones, with around 82% occurring once and the leading ten covering 7.4%. The length of the CDR3 is 16 residues. With V trimmed by 5 bases and J by 5 bases, 11 bases remained unmatched. Per germline, CDR1 MNHEY and CDR2 SVGEGT. As to treatment: around 19 received Ad26.COV2.S at low or high dose, single or two shots; a few received placebo; per-sample allocation not given. On day 63 after the first injection, vaccine and placebo recipients gave samples. Boston hosted the donor, who was an adult aged 18-55 years. An Ad26 vector that expressed Wuhan-strain SARS-CoV-2 spike constituted the vaccine.

The TCR was taken from a person aged 18-60 years who received the Ad26.COV2.S COVID-19 vaccine or a placebo. The sample here was peripheral blood, taken in a trial of Ad26.COV2.S vaccine versus placebo. This chain joins TRBV6-2 or TRBV6-3 and TRBJ2-1; 8 nucleotides match TRBD2. The CDR3 sequence is CASSPLSGDRNNEQFF. The CDR3 region has the DNA TGTGCCAGCAGTCCCCTTAGCGGGGACCGAAACAATGAGCAGTTCTTC.